Below, 3 T cell receptor beta chains from the same sample are listed, as sequenced in a study of CD8 T cells in ankylosing spondylitis. Their target antigens are unknown. Study-level results: Characteristic of ankylosing spondylitis blood, it appeared, was a TCR beta motif comprising about 8 highly homologous variants.

TCRdb used MiXCR to reprocess the 5' RACE reads, holding one entry per CDR3 protein. The sample has 750,000 to 850,000 distinct CDR3 sequences; about an eighth are singletons. The sample consisted of blood, either unsorted or a sorted T cell fraction (not recorded which). The receptors shown here come from a male donor with ankylosing spondylitis.

The genes are TRBV28 and TRBJ2-7; D is uncertain. Germline loops: CDR1 MDHEN, CDR2 SYDVKM. V shed 7 bases and J shed 4 bases, with 20 bases lying between them. The CDR3 has 15 residues. The CDR3: CASTRPSPLGYEQYF. CDR3 DNA: TGTGCCAGCACCCGACCGAGTCCTCTCGGTTACGAGCAGTACTTC.

The rearrangement uses TRBV10-1 and TRBJ2-2; D is perhaps TRBD1 or TRBD2 (6 bases each). Germline lookup yields CDR1 WNHNN and CDR2 SYGVQD (reference sequence). The CDR3 runs to 16 residues. The V gene lost 6 bases and the J gene lost 2 bases, with 16 bases spanning the gap. Written as DNA, the CDR3 is TGCGCCAGCAGGAGGGGGGCTCATGGAAACACCGGGGAGCTGTTTTTT. It is translated as CASRRGAHGNTGELFF.

This sequence joins TRBV7-2 and TRBJ2-3; 7 nucleotides line up with TRBD1. Germline V gives CDR1 SGHTA, CDR2 FQGNSA. This CDR3 is 13 amino acids long. The ends lost 4 bases at V and 10 bases at J; junction bases unmatched: 8. The CDR3 DNA reads as TGTGCCAGCAGCTATATGTACAGGGGAGCGCAGTATTTT. It yields the protein CASSYMYRGAQYF.